This T cell receptor beta chain emerged from a study of shared clonotypes between healthy human individuals. Every immunoSEQ plate was one replicate of a subset's evenly spread DNA. Clones were sequenced by immunoSEQ multiplex PCR, and TCRdb holds only the in-frame ones, with some missing. The profile covers some 500,000 clones, with 65% to 80% appearing a single time and around 12% taken by the ten largest. The CDR3 extends over 12 amino acids. In germline, CDR1 is MDHEN, CDR2 SYDVKM. The V end lost 6 bases, the J end lost 2 bases, and 8 bases lay between the germline ends. Sequencing was performed on PBMCs. The chain employs TRBV28 and TRBJ2-7; possibly TRBD1 for D (5 bases). This receptor was obtained from a woman in her thirties or forties in good health. Some clones in this sample may be carry-over from other donors' samples. CDR3: CASRDTTYEQYF. The CDR3 region has the DNA TGTGCCAGCAGGGACACGACCTACGAGCAGTACTTC.